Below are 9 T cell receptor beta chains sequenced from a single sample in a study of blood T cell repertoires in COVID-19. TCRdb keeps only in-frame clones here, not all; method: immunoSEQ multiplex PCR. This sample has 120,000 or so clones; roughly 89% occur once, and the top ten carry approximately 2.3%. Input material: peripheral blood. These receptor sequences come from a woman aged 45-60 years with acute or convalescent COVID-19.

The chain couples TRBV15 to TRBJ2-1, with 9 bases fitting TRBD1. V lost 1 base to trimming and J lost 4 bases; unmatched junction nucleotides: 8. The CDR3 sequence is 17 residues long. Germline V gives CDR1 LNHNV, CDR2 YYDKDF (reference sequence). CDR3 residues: CATSRVLGTGTYNEQFF. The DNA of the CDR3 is TGTGCCACCAGCAGAGTTTTAGGGACAGGGACATACAATGAGCAGTTCTTC.

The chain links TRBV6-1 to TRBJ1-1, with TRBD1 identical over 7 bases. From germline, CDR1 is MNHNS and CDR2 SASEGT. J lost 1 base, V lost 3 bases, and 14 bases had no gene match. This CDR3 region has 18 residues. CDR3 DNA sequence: TGTGCCAGCAGTGATCCCGGGTACAGGGGTCGTTCGAACACTGAAGCTTTCTTT. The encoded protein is CASSDPGYRGRSNTEAFF.

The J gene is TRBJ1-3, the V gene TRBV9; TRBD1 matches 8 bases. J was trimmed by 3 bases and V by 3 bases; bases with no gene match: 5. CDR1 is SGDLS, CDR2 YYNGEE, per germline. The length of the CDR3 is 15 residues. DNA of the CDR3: TGTGCCAGCAGCGCTGGACAGGGTAGTGGAAACACCATATATTTT. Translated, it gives CASSAGQGSGNTIYF.

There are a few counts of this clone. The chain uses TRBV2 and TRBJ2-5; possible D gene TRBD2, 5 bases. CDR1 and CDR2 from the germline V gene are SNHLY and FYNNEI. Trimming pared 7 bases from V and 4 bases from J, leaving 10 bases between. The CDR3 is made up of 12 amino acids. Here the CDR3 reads CASTGYGETQYF. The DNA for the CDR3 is TGTGCCAGCACGGGGTACGGAGAGACCCAGTACTTC.

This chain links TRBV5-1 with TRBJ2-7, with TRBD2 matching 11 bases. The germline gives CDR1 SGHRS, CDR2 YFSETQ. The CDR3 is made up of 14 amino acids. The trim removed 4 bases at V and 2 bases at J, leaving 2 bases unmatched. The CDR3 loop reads CASSPGLAAYEQYF. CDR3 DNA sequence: TGCGCCAGCAGCCCGGGACTAGCGGCCTACGAGCAGTACTTC. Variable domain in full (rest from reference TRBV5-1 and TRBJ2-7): KAGVTQTPRYLIKTRGQQVTLSCSPISGHRSVSWYQQTPGQGLQFLFEYFSETQRNKGNFPGRFSGRQFSNSRSEMNVSTLELGDSALYLCASSPGLAAYEQYFGPGTRLTVT.

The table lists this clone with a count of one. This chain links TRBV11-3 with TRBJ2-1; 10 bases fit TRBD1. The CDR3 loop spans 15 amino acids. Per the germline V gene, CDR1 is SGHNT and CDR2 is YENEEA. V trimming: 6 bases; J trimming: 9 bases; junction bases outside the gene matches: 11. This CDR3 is CASSSPGQGMSEQFF. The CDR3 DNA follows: TGTGCCAGCAGTTCACCGGGACAGGGGATGAGTGAGCAGTTCTTC.

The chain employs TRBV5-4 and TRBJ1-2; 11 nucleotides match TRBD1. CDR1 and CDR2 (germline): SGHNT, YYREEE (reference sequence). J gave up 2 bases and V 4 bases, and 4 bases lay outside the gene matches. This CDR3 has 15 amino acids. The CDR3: CASSPGTGGNYGYTF. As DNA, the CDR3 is TGTGCCAGCAGCCCCGGGACAGGGGGGAACTATGGCTACACCTTC. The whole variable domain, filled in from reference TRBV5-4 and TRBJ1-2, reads ETGVTQSPTHLIKTRGQQVTLRCSSQSGHNTVSWYQQALGQGPQFIFQYYREEENGRGNFPPRFSGLQFPNYSSELNVNALELDDSALYLCASSPGTGGNYGYTFGSGTRLTVV.

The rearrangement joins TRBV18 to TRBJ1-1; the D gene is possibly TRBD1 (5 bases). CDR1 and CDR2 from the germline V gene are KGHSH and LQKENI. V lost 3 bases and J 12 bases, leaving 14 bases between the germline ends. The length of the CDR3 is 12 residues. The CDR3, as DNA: TGTGCCAGCTCACCCCTTCCGGGGGAGACTTTCTTT. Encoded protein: CASSPLPGETFF. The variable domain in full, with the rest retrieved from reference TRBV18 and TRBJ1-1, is NAGVMQNPRHLVRRRGQEARLRCSPMKGHSHVYWYRQLPEEGLKFMVYLQKENIIDESGMPKERFSAEFPKEGPSILRIQQVVRGDSAAYFCASSPLPGETFFGQGTRLTVV.

CDR3 bases: TGTGCCAGCAGCCCAAGGGGACTAAAGGATGGCGAGCAGTACTTC. Encoded protein: CASSPRGLKDGEQYF. The chain recombines TRBV3-1 (or the pseudogene TRBV3-2) with TRBJ2-7, with TRBD2 matching over 7 bases. This CDR3 has 15 residues. Looked up from germline, CDR1 is LGHDT and CDR2 is YNNKEL (reference sequence). The V gene end was trimmed by 4 bases and the J gene end by 6 bases; junction bases not matched to a gene: 12.